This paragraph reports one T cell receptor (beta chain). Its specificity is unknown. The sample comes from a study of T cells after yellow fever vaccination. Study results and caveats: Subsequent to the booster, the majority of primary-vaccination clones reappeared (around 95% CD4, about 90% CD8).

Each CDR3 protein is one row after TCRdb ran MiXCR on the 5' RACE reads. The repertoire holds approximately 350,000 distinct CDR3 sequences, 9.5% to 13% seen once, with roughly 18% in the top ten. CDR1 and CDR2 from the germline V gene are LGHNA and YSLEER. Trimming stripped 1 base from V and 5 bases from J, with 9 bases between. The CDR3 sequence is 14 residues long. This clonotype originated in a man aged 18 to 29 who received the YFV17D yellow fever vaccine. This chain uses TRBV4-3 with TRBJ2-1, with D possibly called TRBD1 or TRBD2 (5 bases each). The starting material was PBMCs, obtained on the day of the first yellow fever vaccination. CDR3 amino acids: CASSQVEGNNEQFF. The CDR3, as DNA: TGCGCCAGCAGCCAAGTTGAGGGGAACAATGAGCAGTTCTTC.